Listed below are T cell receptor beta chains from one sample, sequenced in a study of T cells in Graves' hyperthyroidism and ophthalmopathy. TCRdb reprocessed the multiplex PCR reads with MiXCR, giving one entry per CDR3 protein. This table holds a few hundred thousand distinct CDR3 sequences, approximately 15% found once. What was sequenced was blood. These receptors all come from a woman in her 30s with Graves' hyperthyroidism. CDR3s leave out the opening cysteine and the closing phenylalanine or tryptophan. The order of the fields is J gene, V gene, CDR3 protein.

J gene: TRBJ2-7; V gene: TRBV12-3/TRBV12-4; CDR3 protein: ASSFAFKGDEQY
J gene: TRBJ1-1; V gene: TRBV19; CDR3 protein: ATSLWDDRGRTEAF
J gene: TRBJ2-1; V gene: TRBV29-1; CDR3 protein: SVASSGLSYNEQF
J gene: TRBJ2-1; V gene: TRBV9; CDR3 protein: ASSAREGHINSYNEQF
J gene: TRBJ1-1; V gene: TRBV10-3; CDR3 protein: AISPTEYRAGTEAF
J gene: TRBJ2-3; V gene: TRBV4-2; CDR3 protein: ASSQDRGLRPDTQY
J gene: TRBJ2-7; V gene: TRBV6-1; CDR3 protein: ASRENYGYEQY
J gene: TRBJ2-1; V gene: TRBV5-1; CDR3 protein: ASRASGPYNEQF
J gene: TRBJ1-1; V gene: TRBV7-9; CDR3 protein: ASSQNGDRRGAEAF
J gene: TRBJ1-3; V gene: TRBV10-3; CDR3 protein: AISPLTGGSGNTIY
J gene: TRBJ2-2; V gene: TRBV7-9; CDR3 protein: ASSLATSGANTGELF
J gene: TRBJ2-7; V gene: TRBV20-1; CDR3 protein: SAPGPFSYEQY
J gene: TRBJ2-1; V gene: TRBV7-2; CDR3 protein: ASSLDGAGGPINEQF
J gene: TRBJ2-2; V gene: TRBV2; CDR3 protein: ARYNLRDRPNTGELF
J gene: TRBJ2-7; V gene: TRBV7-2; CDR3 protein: ASSFGGGAWAYEQY
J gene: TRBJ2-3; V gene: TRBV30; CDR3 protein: AWGHRDTQY
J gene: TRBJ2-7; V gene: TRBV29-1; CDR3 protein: SVVDMTYEQY
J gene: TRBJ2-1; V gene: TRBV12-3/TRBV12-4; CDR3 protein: ASSPTPASDCEQF
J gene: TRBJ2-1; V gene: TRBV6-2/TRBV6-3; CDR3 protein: ASSVEREVSQF
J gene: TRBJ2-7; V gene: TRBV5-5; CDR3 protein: ASSFRTSGSSYEQY
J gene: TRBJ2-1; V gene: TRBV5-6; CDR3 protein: ASSLGTGTFSYNEQF
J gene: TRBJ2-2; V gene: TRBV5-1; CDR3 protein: ASSLRGQLNTEELF
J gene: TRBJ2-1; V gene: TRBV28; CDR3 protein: ASSRAISSYNEQF
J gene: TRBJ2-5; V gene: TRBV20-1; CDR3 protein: SARWLGARETQY
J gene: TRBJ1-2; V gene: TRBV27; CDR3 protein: ASSLWARDRVGIGYGYT
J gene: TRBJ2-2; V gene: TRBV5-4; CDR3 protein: ASSLEARPNTGELF
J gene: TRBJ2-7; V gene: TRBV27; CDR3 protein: ASSFTLQGARLSYEQY
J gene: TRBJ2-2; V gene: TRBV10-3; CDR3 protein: AIRPETGELF
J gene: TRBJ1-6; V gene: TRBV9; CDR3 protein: ASSVGTGEYLSYNSPLH
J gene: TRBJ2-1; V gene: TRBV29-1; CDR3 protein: SVDRWTSGDYNEQF
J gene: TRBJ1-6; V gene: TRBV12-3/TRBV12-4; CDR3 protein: ASSFSGLRNSPLH
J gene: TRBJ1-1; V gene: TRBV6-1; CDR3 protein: ASSLKMNTEAF
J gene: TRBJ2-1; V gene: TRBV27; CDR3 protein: ASSPHLWTSGRSEQF
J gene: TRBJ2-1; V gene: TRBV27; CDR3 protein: ASRGPSGEQF
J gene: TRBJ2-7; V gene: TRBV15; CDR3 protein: ATSRADYEQY
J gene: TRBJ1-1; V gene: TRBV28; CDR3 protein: ASSLPRTGGTEAF
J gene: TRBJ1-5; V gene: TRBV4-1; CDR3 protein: ASRSEGAGQPQH
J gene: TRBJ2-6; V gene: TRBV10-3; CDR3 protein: AISEETRGGSGANVLT
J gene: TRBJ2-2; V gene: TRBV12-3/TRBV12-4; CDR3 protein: ASSFFSGNTGELF
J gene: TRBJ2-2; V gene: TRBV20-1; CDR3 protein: SARETGSNTGELF
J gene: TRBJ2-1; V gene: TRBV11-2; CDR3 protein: ASSSPTLGDEQF
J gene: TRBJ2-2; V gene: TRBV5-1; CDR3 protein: ASSLRDRPNTGELF
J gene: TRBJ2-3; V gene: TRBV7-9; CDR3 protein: AGSLIRADTQY
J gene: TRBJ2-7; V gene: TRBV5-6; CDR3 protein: ASSPLSGIGYHEQY
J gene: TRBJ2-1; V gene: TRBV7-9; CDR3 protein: ASSLGTSVNEQF
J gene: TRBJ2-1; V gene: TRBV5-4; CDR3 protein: ASSLPGTSGTNEQF
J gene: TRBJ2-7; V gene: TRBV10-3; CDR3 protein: AISDIQGYEQY
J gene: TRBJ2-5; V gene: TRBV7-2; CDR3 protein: ASSLEGAGPGETQY
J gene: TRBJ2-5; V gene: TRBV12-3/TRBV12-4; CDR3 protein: ASSLTGTQETQY
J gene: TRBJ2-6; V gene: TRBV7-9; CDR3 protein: ASSLEVWAGANVLT
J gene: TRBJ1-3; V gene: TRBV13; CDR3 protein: ASSVGTTGNTIY
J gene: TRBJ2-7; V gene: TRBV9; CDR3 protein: ASSVDGGGPIYEQY
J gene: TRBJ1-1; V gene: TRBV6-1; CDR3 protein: ASSDSGANEAF